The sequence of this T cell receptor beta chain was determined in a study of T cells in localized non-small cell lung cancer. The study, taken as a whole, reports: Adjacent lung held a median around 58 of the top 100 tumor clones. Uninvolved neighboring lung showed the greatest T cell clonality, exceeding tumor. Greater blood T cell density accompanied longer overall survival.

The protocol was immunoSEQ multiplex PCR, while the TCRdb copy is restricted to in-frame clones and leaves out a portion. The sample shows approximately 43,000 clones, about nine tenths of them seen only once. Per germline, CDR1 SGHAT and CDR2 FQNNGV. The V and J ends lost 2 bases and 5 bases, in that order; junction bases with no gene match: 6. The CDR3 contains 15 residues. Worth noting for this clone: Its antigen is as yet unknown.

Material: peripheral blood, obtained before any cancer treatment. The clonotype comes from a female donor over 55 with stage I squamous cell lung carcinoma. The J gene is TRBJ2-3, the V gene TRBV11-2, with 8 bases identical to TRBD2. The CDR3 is CASSLKRGKGDTQYF. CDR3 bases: TGTGCCAGCAGCTTAAAGCGGGGGAAAGGAGATACGCAGTATTTT.